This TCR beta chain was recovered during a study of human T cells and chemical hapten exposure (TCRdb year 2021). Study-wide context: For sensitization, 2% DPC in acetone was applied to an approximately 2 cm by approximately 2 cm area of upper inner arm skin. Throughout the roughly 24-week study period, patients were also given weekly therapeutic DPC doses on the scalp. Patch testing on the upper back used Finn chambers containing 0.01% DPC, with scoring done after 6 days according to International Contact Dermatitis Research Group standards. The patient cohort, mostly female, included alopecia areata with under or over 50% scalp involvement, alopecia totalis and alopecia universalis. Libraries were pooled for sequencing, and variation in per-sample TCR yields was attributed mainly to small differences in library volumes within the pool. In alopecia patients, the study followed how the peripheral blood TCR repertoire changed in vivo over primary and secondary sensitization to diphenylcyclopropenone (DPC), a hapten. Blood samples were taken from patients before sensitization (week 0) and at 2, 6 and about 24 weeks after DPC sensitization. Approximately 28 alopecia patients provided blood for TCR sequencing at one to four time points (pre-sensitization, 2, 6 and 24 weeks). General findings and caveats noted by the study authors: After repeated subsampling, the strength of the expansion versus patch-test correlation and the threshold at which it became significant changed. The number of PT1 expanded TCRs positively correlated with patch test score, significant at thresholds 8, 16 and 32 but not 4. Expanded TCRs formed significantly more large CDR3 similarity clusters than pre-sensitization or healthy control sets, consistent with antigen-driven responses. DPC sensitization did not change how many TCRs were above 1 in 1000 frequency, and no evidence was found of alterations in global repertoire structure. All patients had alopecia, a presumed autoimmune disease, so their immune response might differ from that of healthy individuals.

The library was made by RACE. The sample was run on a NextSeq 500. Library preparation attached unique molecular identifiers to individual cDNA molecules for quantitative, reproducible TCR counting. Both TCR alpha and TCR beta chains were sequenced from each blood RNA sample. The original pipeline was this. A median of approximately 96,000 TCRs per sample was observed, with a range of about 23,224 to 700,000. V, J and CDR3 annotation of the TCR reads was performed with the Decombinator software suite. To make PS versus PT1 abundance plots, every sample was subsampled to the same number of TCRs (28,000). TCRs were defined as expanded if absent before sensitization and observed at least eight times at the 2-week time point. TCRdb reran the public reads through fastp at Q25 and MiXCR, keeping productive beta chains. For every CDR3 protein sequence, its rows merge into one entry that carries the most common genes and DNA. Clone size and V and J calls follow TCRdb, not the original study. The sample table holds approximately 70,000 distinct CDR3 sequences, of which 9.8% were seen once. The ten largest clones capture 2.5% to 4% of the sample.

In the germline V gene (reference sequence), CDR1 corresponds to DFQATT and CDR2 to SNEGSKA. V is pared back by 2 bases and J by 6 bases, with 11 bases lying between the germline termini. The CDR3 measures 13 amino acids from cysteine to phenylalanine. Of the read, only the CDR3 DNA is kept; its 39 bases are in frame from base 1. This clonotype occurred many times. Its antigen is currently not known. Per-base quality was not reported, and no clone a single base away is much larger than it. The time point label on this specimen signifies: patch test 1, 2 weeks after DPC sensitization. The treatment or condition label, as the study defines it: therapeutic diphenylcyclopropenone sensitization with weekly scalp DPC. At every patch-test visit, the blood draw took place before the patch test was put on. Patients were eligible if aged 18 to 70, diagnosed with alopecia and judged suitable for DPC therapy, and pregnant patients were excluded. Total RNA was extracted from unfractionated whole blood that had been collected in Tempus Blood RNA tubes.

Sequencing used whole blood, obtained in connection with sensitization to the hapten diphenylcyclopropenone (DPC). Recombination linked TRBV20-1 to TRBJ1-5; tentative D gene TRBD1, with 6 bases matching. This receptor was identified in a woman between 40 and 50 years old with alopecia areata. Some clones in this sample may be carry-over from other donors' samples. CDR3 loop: CSARQGPGQPQHF. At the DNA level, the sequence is TGCAGTGCTAGACAGGGGCCGGGTCAGCCCCAGCATTTT.